This T cell receptor beta chain appears in the sequencing data of a study of T-cell memory formation after mild COVID-19. One entry per CDR3 protein, called by TCRdb with MiXCR from the 5' RACE reads. The profile shows 190,000 or so distinct CDR3 sequences, about 20% of them singletons. The CDR3 loop spans 12 amino acids. Trimming took 7 bases from V and 5 from J, leaving 8 bases between them. Germline CDR1 reads LNHDA; CDR2 reads SQIVND (reference sequence). This clonotype was seen only a few times. What it recognizes is unknown. The study, taken as a whole, reports: Some clones that responded were present in memory (sampled pre-infection), which suggests cross-reactive memory joined.

The clonotype was recovered from an adult woman who had mild COVID-19 (a few samples of this study predate the infection). Cell type and time point are not known. The material sequenced was PBMCs or a T cell subset sorted from them (not recorded which). This chain links TRBV19 with TRBJ2-2; unclear D gene. CDR3 in amino acids: CASNMGTGELFF. The CDR3 nucleotides are TGTGCCAGTAATATGGGGACCGGGGAGCTGTTTTTT.